The present entry profiles one T cell receptor beta chain with its context. The antigen is unknown. The data stem from a study of cytomegalovirus exposure and HLA in healthy donors. Losses at the gene ends were 0 bases for V and 9 bases for J; bases not matched to a gene: 5. From germline, CDR1 is LGHNA and CDR2 YNFKEQ. This CDR3 has 14 residues. It was with 60 Vbeta and 13 Jbeta primers that the PCR ran. Profiled with immunoSEQ multiplex PCR; TCRdb holds only in-frame clones, not every one. The repertoire holds 150,000 to 200,000 clones, with 70% to 80% as singletons. Overall study findings and caveats: Most CMV-associated TCR beta chains were later found to appear HLA-restricted. Fewer than 20,000 TCR beta sequences were associated with HLA alleles at 0.05 false discovery rate in a later analysis.

The chain couples TRBV4-2 to TRBJ1-5; TRBD1 aligns across 7 bases. The sequence was collected from a middle-aged woman in good health and CMV-seronegative. The sequenced sample was PBMCs. The CDR3 DNA reads TGTGCCAGCAGCCAAGATACAGGGGCCTCGCCCCAGCATTTT. This translates into CASSQDTGASPQHF.